The 21 T cell receptor beta chains below were found in one sample sequenced in a study of cytomegalovirus exposure and HLA in healthy donors. PCR used 60 Vbeta primers and 13 Jbeta primers. Some clones are missing from TCRdb's copy, which holds only in-frame ones; the method was immunoSEQ multiplex PCR. The sample includes 150,000 to 200,000 clones, around 90% of them seen just once. Sequencing used PBMCs. These receptors all come from a young woman in good health and CMV-seronegative.

The rearrangement joins TRBV7-2 to TRBJ2-1, with unresolved D. Germline V CDR1 and CDR2: SGHTA, FQGNSA. This CDR3 has 12 amino acids. V lost 0 bases and J lost 6, with 3 bases in between. CDR3 nucleotides: TGTGCCAGCAGCTTAGCCGTCAATGAGCAGTTCTTC. It specifies CASSLAVNEQFF.

This clone has a single count. This chain connects TRBV13 to TRBJ2-2; D not certain. Deletions cut 2 bases from V and 3 bases from J, with 4 bases between. CDR1 and CDR2 from the germline V gene are PRHDT and FYEKMQ (reference sequence). The CDR3 runs 13 residues. The CDR3 loop reads CASSLSDTGELFF. CDR3 bases: TGTGCCAGCAGCTTAAGCGACACCGGGGAGCTGTTTTTT.

This chain connects TRBV27 to TRBJ2-2, with TRBD1 matching 8 bases. With V trimmed by 8 bases and J by 1 base, 9 bases remained unmatched. CDR3 length: 16 amino acids. CDR1 is MNHEY and CDR2 is SMNVEV in the germline V gene (reference sequence). CDR3 amino acids: CASDPFGQGNTGELFF. For the CDR3, the DNA is TGTGCCAGCGATCCATTTGGACAGGGGAACACCGGGGAGCTGTTTTTT.

This clone came up a few times. The chain combines TRBV5-6 with TRBJ2-5; 12 positions match TRBD2. The CDR3 extends over 14 amino acids. V shed 5 bases and J 4 bases; nucleotides not matched to a gene: 3. The germline V gene encodes CDR1 SGHDT and CDR2 YYEEEE. CDR3 DNA: TGTGCCAGCAGTCCACTAGCGGGAGGAGAGACCCAGTACTTC. Amino acid sequence: CASSPLAGGETQYF. Complete variable domain (other parts from reference TRBV5-6 and TRBJ2-5): DAGVTQSPTHLIKTRGQQVTLRCSPKSGHDTVSWYQQALGQGPQFIFQYYEEEERQRGNFPDRFSGHQFPNYSSELNVNALLLGDSALYLCASSPLAGGETQYFGPGTRLLVL.

The V and J genes are TRBV7-2 and TRBJ2-7; D call uncertain. V was cut by 5 bases and J by 1 base, with 9 bases left in between. The CDR3 spans 13 residues. Germline V gives CDR1 SGHTA, CDR2 FQGNSA. DNA of the CDR3: TGTGCCAGCAGCCCTAGTGTTTCCTACGAGCAGTACTTC. Encoded protein: CASSPSVSYEQYF. Based on the CDR3 plus reference TRBV7-2 and TRBJ2-7, the full variable domain is GAGVSQSPSNKVTEKGKDVELRCDPISGHTALYWYRQSLGQGLEFLIYFQGNSAPDKSGLPSDRFSAERTGGSVSTLTIQRTQQEDSAVYLCASSPSVSYEQYFGPGTRLTVT.

J is TRBJ2-5 and V is TRBV7-8, with D hard to call. CDR3 length equals 14 residues. V was trimmed by 1 base and J by 2 bases, leaving 8 bases between them. Germline V gives CDR1 SGHVS, CDR2 FQNEAQ. The DNA for the CDR3 is TGTGCCAGCAGCTTAGGATCAGTACAAGAGACCCAGTACTTC. As protein: CASSLGSVQETQYF. The entire variable domain, with the rest obtained from reference TRBV7-8 and TRBJ2-5, is as follows: GAGVSQSPRYKVAKRGQDVALRCDPISGHVSLFWYQQALGQGPEFLTYFQNEAQLDKSGLPSDRFFAERPEGSVSTLKIQRTQQEDSAVYLCASSLGSVQETQYFGPGTRLLVL.

In the case of this clone: An end of the junction differs from the germline gene, which may be a read error. This rearrangement joins TRBV7-9 to TRBJ1-4, with TRBD1 matching over 9 bases. CDR1 is SEHNR and CDR2 is FQNEAQ in the germline V gene (reference sequence). The CDR3 runs to 16 residues. CDR3 sequence: CSSSLPPGQGDEKLFF. The CDR3, as DNA: TGTTCCAGCAGCCTACCTCCGGGACAGGGCGATGAAAAACTGTTTTTT.

This rearrangement joins TRBV11-2 to TRBJ2-3; TRBD2 matches at 13 bases. The CDR3 spans 18 residues. Looked up from germline, CDR1 is SGHAT and CDR2 is FQNNGV. Trimming took 5 bases from V and 5 from J; bases not matched to a gene: 13. CDR3 residues: CASSRTSGRATGVDTQYF. CDR3 nucleotide sequence: TGTGCCAGCAGCAGAACTAGCGGGAGGGCCACGGGGGTAGATACGCAGTATTTT.

This clone occurred a few times. The CDR3 sequence: CASSPPAAGHTEAFF. For the CDR3, the DNA is TGTGCCAGCAGCCCTCCCGCTGCAGGGCACACTGAAGCTTTCTTT. This chain connects TRBV5-6 to TRBJ1-1, with D possibly matching TRBD1 (5 bases). Germline V gives CDR1 SGHDT, CDR2 YYEEEE. The CDR3 is 15 amino acids. V dropped 4 bases and J dropped 3 bases, with 16 bases sitting between them.

The genes are TRBV4-2 and TRBJ2-2; D is perhaps TRBD2 (7 bases). V was shortened by 3 bases and J by 1 base, with 12 bases between the two germline ends. The CDR3 has 16 amino acids. The germline gives CDR1 LGHNA, CDR2 YNFKEQ. CDR3: CASSQGGGRNTGELFF. The CDR3 region has the DNA TGTGCCAGCAGCCAGGGGGGCGGGAGGAACACCGGGGAGCTGTTTTTT.

This clone appeared a single time. V gene TRBV5-1 combines with J gene TRBJ1-3; D possibly corresponds to TRBD1 (5 bases). CDR1 and CDR2 (germline): SGHRS, YFSETQ. The CDR3 loop spans 15 amino acids. Trimming took 0 bases from V and 8 from J, leaving 15 bases between them. CDR3 sequence: CASSLGGTFADTIYF. CDR3 nucleotides: TGCGCCAGCAGCTTGGGGGGGACTTTCGCGGACACCATATATTTT.

The V gene is TRBV11-3, the J gene TRBJ2-2; D ambiguous. CDR3 size: 15 residues. Germline values: CDR1 SGHNT, CDR2 YENEEA. V was pared by 4 bases and J by 6 bases, with 15 bases between. The chain's CDR3 is CASSSLWASPGELFF. The CDR3 coding sequence is TGTGCCAGCAGCTCGCTCTGGGCTTCCCCCGGGGAGCTGTTTTTT.

Only one count was recorded for this clone. J is TRBJ2-5 and V is TRBV5-1; D is undetermined. The CDR3 spans 15 residues. Trimming took off 3 bases at V and 2 bases at J, with 14 bases between the two ends. The V gene's germline CDR1 is SGHRS and CDR2 YFSETQ. CDR3: CASSSATSEQETQYF. In nucleotides, the CDR3 is TGCGCCAGCAGCTCGGCTACATCGGAGCAAGAGACCCAGTACTTC.

The J gene is TRBJ1-1, the V gene TRBV29-1; a weak D match, TRBD1 (6 bases). Germline V gene sequence: CDR1 SQVTM, CDR2 ANQGSEA. With 7 bases removed from V and 0 bases from J, the gap between germline ends came to 15 bases. CDR3 length: 14 residues. The CDR3 loop is CSASLGQLNTEAFF. The CDR3 nucleotides are TGCAGCGCCTCGTTAGGACAGCTGAACACTGAAGCTTTCTTT.

J is TRBJ2-7 and V is TRBV10-2; D is uncertain. Trimming took off 0 bases at V and 0 bases at J, with 6 bases between the two ends. This CDR3 region has 14 residues. Looked up from germline, CDR1 is WSHSY and CDR2 is SAAADI. CDR3 in amino acids: CASSESRFSYEQYF. CDR3 bases: TGCGCCAGCAGTGAGTCGAGGTTCTCCTACGAGCAGTACTTC.

In DNA, the CDR3 is TGTGCCAGCAGCTTAGCCCCGTACGAGCAGTACTTC. It encodes CASSLAPYEQYF. The chain joins TRBV11-2 to TRBJ2-7, with D unclear. The CDR3 totals 12 residues. Germline V gene data show CDR1 as SGHAT and CDR2 as FQNNGV. Trimming left V 1 base short and J 4 bases short, with 5 bases between.

This clone appeared a single time. This chain connects TRBV5-8 to TRBJ2-1; 8 bases are a match to TRBD2. The CDR3 runs 16 residues. In germline, CDR1 is SGHTS, CDR2 YDEGEE. Trimming took 1 base from V and 3 from J; bases not matched to a gene: 6. The CDR3 reads CASSLRRGVVYNEQFF. The CDR3 coding sequence is TGTGCCAGCAGCTTGAGGCGGGGGGTGGTCTACAATGAGCAGTTCTTC.

V and J are TRBV19 and TRBJ1-2; D remains ambiguous. CDR1 is LNHDA, CDR2 SQIVND, per germline (reference sequence). V was pared by 6 bases and J by 4 bases, with 15 bases between. CDR3 length: 14 amino acids. The CDR3 is CASRTPGSGYGYTF. The CDR3, as DNA: TGTGCCAGTAGAACCCCCGGCTCGGGCTATGGCTACACCTTC.

This clone turned up a few times. This chain uses TRBV5-5 with TRBJ1-1; D gene unclear. The V gene lost 1 base and the J gene lost 4 bases, with 11 bases spanning the gap. Germline V gives CDR1 SGHKS, CDR2 YYEKEE (reference sequence). The CDR3 loop spans 14 amino acids. CDR3 residues: CASSLSGWSTEAFF. The CDR3, as DNA: TGTGCCAGCAGCTTGAGTGGGTGGAGCACTGAAGCTTTCTTT.

The chain combines TRBV11-3 with TRBJ2-5, with D possibly TRBD1 on 5 matching bases. Germline V gives CDR1 SGHNT, CDR2 YENEEA. The CDR3 length is 12 residues. The V end was cut by 5 bases, the J end by 11 bases, with 15 bases between. This CDR3 is CASSPDSIRQYF. CDR3 sequence (DNA): TGTGCCAGCAGCCCCGACAGTATAAGGCAGTACTTC.

The chain is built from TRBV2 and TRBJ2-5; the match to TRBD2 covers 9 bases. Germline values: CDR1 SNHLY, CDR2 FYNNEI. With 8 bases clipped from V and 4 bases from J, the junction kept 5 bases outside the gene matches. The CDR3 sequence is 13 residues long. The CDR3 here is CASSLSGRETQYF. The CDR3 DNA sequence: TGTGCCAGCTCTCTTAGCGGGAGAGAGACCCAGTACTTC.